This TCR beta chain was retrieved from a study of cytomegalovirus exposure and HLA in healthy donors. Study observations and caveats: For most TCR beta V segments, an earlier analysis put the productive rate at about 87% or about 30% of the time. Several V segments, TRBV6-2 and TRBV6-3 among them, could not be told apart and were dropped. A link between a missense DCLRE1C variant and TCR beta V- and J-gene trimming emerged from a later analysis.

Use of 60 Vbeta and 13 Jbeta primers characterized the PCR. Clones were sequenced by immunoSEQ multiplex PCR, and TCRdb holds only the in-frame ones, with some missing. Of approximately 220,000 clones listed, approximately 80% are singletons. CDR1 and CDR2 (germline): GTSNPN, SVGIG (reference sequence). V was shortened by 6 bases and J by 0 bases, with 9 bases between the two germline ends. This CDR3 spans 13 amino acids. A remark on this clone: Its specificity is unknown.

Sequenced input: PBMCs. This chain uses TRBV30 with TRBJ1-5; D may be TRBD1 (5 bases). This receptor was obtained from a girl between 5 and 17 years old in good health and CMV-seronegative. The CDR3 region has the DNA TGTGCCTGTAAGGGGTATAGCAATCAGCCCCAGCATTTT. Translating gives CACKGYSNQPQHF.